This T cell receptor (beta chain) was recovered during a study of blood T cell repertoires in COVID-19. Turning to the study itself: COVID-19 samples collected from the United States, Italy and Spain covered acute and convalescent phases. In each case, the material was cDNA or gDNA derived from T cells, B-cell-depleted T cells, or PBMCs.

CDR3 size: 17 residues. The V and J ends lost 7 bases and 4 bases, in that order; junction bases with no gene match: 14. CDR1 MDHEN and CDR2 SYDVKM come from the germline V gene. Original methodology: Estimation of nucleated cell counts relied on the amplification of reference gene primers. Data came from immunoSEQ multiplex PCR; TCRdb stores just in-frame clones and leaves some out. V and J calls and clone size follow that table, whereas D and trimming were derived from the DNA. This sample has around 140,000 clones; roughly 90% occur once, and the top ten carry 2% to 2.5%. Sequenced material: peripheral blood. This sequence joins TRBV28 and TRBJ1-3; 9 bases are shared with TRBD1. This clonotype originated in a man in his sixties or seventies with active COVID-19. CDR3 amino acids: CASTPTVRDRAGNTIYF. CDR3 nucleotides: TGTGCCAGCACCCCGACCGTCCGGGACAGGGCGGGAAACACCATATATTTT.